Given below is one T cell receptor beta chain in context. The CDR3 is made up of 15 amino acids. The V gene's germline CDR1 is SSHAT and CDR2 FNYEAQ (reference sequence). The V end lost 4 bases, the J end lost 3 bases, and 14 bases lay between the germline ends. Measured with immunoSEQ multiplex PCR; TCRdb has only the in-frame clones, and not every one. The sample yields roughly 2,300,000 clones, roughly 90% seen once. This entry is derived from a study of shared clonotypes between healthy human individuals. The sequencing input was naive CD4+ T cells from PBMCs. The sample's subset: CD45RA+ positively selected. The source is a man aged 18 to 30 in good health. Some clones in this sample may be carry-over from other donors' samples. The genes are TRBV7-7 and TRBJ2-3; D unresolved. In DNA, the CDR3 is TGTGCCAGCAGCTCCAAAACCCGGGTTACAGATACGCAGTATTTT. Its protein is CASSSKTRVTDTQYF.